The rows below give T cell receptor beta chains drawn from one sample of a study of blood T cell repertoires in COVID-19. Clones were read by immunoSEQ multiplex PCR, and TCRdb kept only the in-frame ones, dropping some. The sample includes over 300,000 clones, 90% of them seen just once. The sequenced sample consisted of peripheral blood. The source of these receptors is a man aged 18 to 30 with active or convalescent COVID-19. CDR3s include the opening cysteine and the closing phenylalanine or tryptophan. The order of the fields is J gene, V gene, clone size, D gene, CDR3 length, CDR3 DNA, CDR3 protein. The D gene is left open where the match is weak. The listing skips clone size in some rows; elsewhere it reads once, few, many or a size class.

j_call: TRBJ2-1
v_call: TRBV29-1
clone_size: many
d_call: TRBD2
cdr3_length: 15
cdr3_nt: TGCAGCGGCGTTGGTACTAGCGGCAATTACAATGAGCAGTTCTTC
cdr3_aa: CSGVGTSGNYNEQFF

j_call: TRBJ2-2
v_call: TRBV10-2
clone_size: .
d_call: TRBD1
cdr3_length: 15
cdr3_nt: TGCGCCAGCAGTGAATGGGACAGGGTTTCCGGGGAGCTGTTTTTT
cdr3_aa: CASSEWDRVSGELFF

j_call: TRBJ2-2
v_call: TRBV4-3
clone_size: .
d_call: TRBD2
cdr3_length: 16
cdr3_nt: TGCGCCAGCAGCCAAGATAGCGGGAGGAACACCGGGGAGCTGTTTTTT
cdr3_aa: CASSQDSGRNTGELFF

j_call: TRBJ2-2
v_call: TRBV24-1
clone_size: .
d_call: TRBD2
cdr3_length: 18
cdr3_nt: TGTGCCACCAGTGACCCGGGACTAGCGGGGTACGAGGGCGGGGAGCTGTTTTTT
cdr3_aa: CATSDPGLAGYEGGELFF

j_call: TRBJ1-1
v_call: TRBV7-3
clone_size: .
d_call: TRBD1
cdr3_length: 15
cdr3_nt: TGTGCCAGCAGCATGACAGGGCTGGGGAACACTGAAGCTTTCTTT
cdr3_aa: CASSMTGLGNTEAFF

j_call: TRBJ1-2
v_call: TRBV18
clone_size: .
d_call: .
cdr3_length: 14
cdr3_nt: TGTGCCAGCGCAGCGAACAGGGCCCAGGCAGGCTACACCTTC
cdr3_aa: CASAANRAQAGYTF

j_call: TRBJ2-1
v_call: TRBV5-1
clone_size: .
d_call: .
cdr3_length: 14
cdr3_nt: TGCGCCAGCAGCTTAGGGCAGGGGCTCAATGAGCAGTTCTTC
cdr3_aa: CASSLGQGLNEQFF

j_call: TRBJ2-7
v_call: TRBV9
clone_size: .
d_call: .
cdr3_length: 14
cdr3_nt: TGTGCCAGCAGCGTTATAAGCGGCTCCTACGAGCAGTACTTC
cdr3_aa: CASSVISGSYEQYF

j_call: TRBJ2-3
v_call: TRBV6-1
clone_size: .
d_call: TRBD2
cdr3_length: 15
cdr3_nt: TGTGCCAGCAGTGAGGTAGGCGGGAGCGCAGATACGCAGTATTTT
cdr3_aa: CASSEVGGSADTQYF

j_call: TRBJ2-1
v_call: TRBV7-9
clone_size: .
d_call: TRBD2
cdr3_length: 16
cdr3_nt: TGTGCCAGCTGGGGACTAGCGGGGAGCTCCTACAATGAGCAGTTCTTC
cdr3_aa: CASWGLAGSSYNEQFF

j_call: TRBJ2-1
v_call: TRBV7-2
clone_size: .
d_call: .
cdr3_length: 19
cdr3_nt: TGTGCCAGCAGCTTAGTCCCCATGGCGGGATTGAGCTCCTACAATGAGCAGTTCTTC
cdr3_aa: CASSLVPMAGLSSYNEQFF

j_call: TRBJ2-3
v_call: TRBV7-3
clone_size: .
d_call: TRBD2
cdr3_length: 17
cdr3_nt: TGTGCCAGCAGCTTAGGGCTAGCGGACTCTTTCACAGATACGCAGTATTTT
cdr3_aa: CASSLGLADSFTDTQYF

j_call: TRBJ1-4
v_call: TRBV11-2
clone_size: .
d_call: TRBD1
cdr3_length: 14
cdr3_nt: TGTGCCAGCAGCGAGAACAGGGGAAAGGAAAAACTGTTTTTT
cdr3_aa: CASSENRGKEKLFF

j_call: TRBJ2-2
v_call: TRBV24-1
clone_size: .
d_call: TRBD2
cdr3_length: 16
cdr3_nt: TGTGCCACCAGTGATCCTAGCGGGGGGAACACCGGGGAGCTGTTTTTT
cdr3_aa: CATSDPSGGNTGELFF

j_call: TRBJ1-5
v_call: TRBV27
clone_size: once
d_call: .
cdr3_length: 15
cdr3_nt: TGTGCCAGCAGTTTAACAGGGATTAGCAATCAGCCCCAGCATTTT
cdr3_aa: CASSLTGISNQPQHF

j_call: TRBJ2-5
v_call: TRBV11-3
clone_size: once
d_call: TRBD1
cdr3_length: 13
cdr3_nt: TGTGCCAGCAGCTTTGACAGGGAGGAGACCCAGTACTTC
cdr3_aa: CASSFDREETQYF

j_call: TRBJ1-1
v_call: TRBV5-1
clone_size: .
d_call: .
cdr3_length: 13
cdr3_nt: TGCGCCAGCAGCAAAGACAGAAACACTGAAGCTTTCTTT
cdr3_aa: CASSKDRNTEAFF

j_call: TRBJ2-1
v_call: TRBV24-1
clone_size: .
d_call: .
cdr3_length: 14
cdr3_nt: TGTGCCACCAGACCCGACTACTCCTACAATGAGCAGTTCTTC
cdr3_aa: CATRPDYSYNEQFF

j_call: TRBJ2-7
v_call: TRBV7-8
clone_size: .
d_call: .
cdr3_length: 11
cdr3_nt: TGTGCCAGCAGCGTCAACTACGAGCAGTACTTC
cdr3_aa: CASSVNYEQYF

j_call: TRBJ1-1
v_call: TRBV28
clone_size: few
d_call: .
cdr3_length: 12
cdr3_nt: TGTGCCAGCAGCCTCGGGTTCAAGGAAGCTTTCTTT
cdr3_aa: CASSLGFKEAFF

j_call: TRBJ1-4
v_call: TRBV7-9
clone_size: .
d_call: .
cdr3_length: 15
cdr3_nt: TGTGCCAGCAGCTTAGCAAGCACAGATAATGAAAAACTGTTTTTT
cdr3_aa: CASSLASTDNEKLFF

j_call: TRBJ2-5
v_call: TRBV12-3/TRBV12-4
clone_size: .
d_call: .
cdr3_length: 13
cdr3_nt: TGTGCCAGCAGACCCCGACTAGGGAAGACCCAGTACTTC
cdr3_aa: CASRPRLGKTQYF

j_call: TRBJ1-3
v_call: TRBV3-1/TRBV3-2
clone_size: .
d_call: .
cdr3_length: 13
cdr3_nt: TGTGCCAGCAGCTCTAACCCTGGAAACACCATATATTTT
cdr3_aa: CASSSNPGNTIYF

j_call: TRBJ1-2
v_call: TRBV21-1
clone_size: .
d_call: .
cdr3_length: 16
cdr3_nt: TGTGCCAGCAGCAAAGAGGAGGGGTTTCTATTGGTTGGCTACACCTTC
cdr3_aa: CASSKEEGFLLVGYTF

j_call: TRBJ2-3
v_call: TRBV9
clone_size: .
d_call: .
cdr3_length: 13
cdr3_nt: TGTGCCAGCAGCCGGGGGTCCGCAGATACGCAGTATTTT
cdr3_aa: CASSRGSADTQYF

j_call: TRBJ1-2
v_call: TRBV24-1
clone_size: .
d_call: TRBD1
cdr3_length: 12
cdr3_nt: TGTGCCACCAGTGTTGGGACAGGAGGCTACACCTTC
cdr3_aa: CATSVGTGGYTF

j_call: TRBJ2-3
v_call: TRBV7-9
clone_size: few
d_call: TRBD2
cdr3_length: 14
cdr3_nt: TGTGCCAGCAGCGATAGCGGGGACACAGATACGCAGTATTTT
cdr3_aa: CASSDSGDTDTQYF

j_call: TRBJ1-4
v_call: TRBV5-6
clone_size: .
d_call: .
cdr3_length: 17
cdr3_nt: TGTGCCAGCAGCTCCCCACGGGCCAACCTAGGGGATGAAAAACTGTTTTTT
cdr3_aa: CASSSPRANLGDEKLFF

j_call: TRBJ1-2
v_call: TRBV7-3
clone_size: .
d_call: TRBD1
cdr3_length: 14
cdr3_nt: TGTGCCAGCAGCTTAGCAGGGGGGAACTATGGCTACACCTTC
cdr3_aa: CASSLAGGNYGYTF

j_call: TRBJ2-1
v_call: TRBV6-5
clone_size: .
d_call: .
cdr3_length: 15
cdr3_nt: TGTGCCAGCAGTTACACTTTCCTCCAGGGCAGTGAGCAGTTCTTC
cdr3_aa: CASSYTFLQGSEQFF

j_call: TRBJ2-2
v_call: TRBV18
clone_size: .
d_call: .
cdr3_length: 15
cdr3_nt: TGTGCCAGCTCACCACCGGCAGCGAACACCGGGGAGCTGTTTTTT
cdr3_aa: CASSPPAANTGELFF

j_call: TRBJ1-4
v_call: TRBV29-1
clone_size: few
d_call: .
cdr3_length: 13
cdr3_nt: TGCAGCGTTGAGGGGCTGGGATCGGAAAAACTGTTTTTT
cdr3_aa: CSVEGLGSEKLFF

j_call: TRBJ2-1
v_call: TRBV6-6
clone_size: .
d_call: TRBD2
cdr3_length: 16
cdr3_nt: TGTGCCAGCAGTTACCCCCTAGCGGGGGGGCGTTATGAGCAGTTCTTC
cdr3_aa: CASSYPLAGGRYEQFF

j_call: TRBJ1-6
v_call: TRBV11-2
clone_size: .
d_call: .
cdr3_length: 15
cdr3_nt: TGTGCCAGCAGCTTAGTATGGGGCGAGAATTCACCCCTCCACTTT
cdr3_aa: CASSLVWGENSPLHF

j_call: TRBJ2-3
v_call: TRBV5-4
clone_size: .
d_call: TRBD2
cdr3_length: 16
cdr3_nt: TGTGCCAGCAGCCCTAGACTAGCGGGAGGAGTTTATACGCAGTATTTT
cdr3_aa: CASSPRLAGGVYTQYF

j_call: TRBJ1-2
v_call: TRBV18
clone_size: .
d_call: TRBD1
cdr3_length: 18
cdr3_nt: TGTGCCAGCTCACCACCGAATGTAAGGACAGGGAAGGTCTATGGCTACACCTTC
cdr3_aa: CASSPPNVRTGKVYGYTF

j_call: TRBJ1-4
v_call: TRBV7-9
clone_size: .
d_call: TRBD1
cdr3_length: 18
cdr3_nt: TGTGCCAGCAGCCCACCTAGGGGACCGGACAGGTCCGTCGAAAAACTGTTTTTT
cdr3_aa: CASSPPRGPDRSVEKLFF

j_call: TRBJ2-7
v_call: TRBV5-1
clone_size: once
d_call: .
cdr3_length: 14
cdr3_nt: TGCGCCAGCAGCTTGGGAGACAGTTACTACGAGCAGTACTTC
cdr3_aa: CASSLGDSYYEQYF

j_call: TRBJ1-6
v_call: TRBV7-2
clone_size: .
d_call: .
cdr3_length: 16
cdr3_nt: TGTGCCAGCAGAAGTGGGACCGGGACTACCACTTCACCCCTCCACTTT
cdr3_aa: CASRSGTGTTTSPLHF

j_call: TRBJ2-3
v_call: TRBV29-1
clone_size: once
d_call: .
cdr3_length: 13
cdr3_nt: TGCAGCGTTGGCGGGGCATCCACAGATACGCAGTATTTT
cdr3_aa: CSVGGASTDTQYF

j_call: TRBJ1-2
v_call: TRBV27
clone_size: once
d_call: .
cdr3_length: 15
cdr3_nt: TGTGCCAGCAGTCCGCTGGGGGGAGTTGACTATGGCTACACCTTC
cdr3_aa: CASSPLGGVDYGYTF

j_call: TRBJ1-2
v_call: TRBV20-1
clone_size: .
d_call: .
cdr3_length: 12
cdr3_nt: TGCAGTGCTAGTGTACAGGGCGGGGGCTACACCTTC
cdr3_aa: CSASVQGGGYTF

j_call: TRBJ2-7
v_call: TRBV14
clone_size: .
d_call: .
cdr3_length: 10
cdr3_nt: TGTGCCAGCAGCCGCGTCGAGCAGTACTTC
cdr3_aa: CASSRVEQYF

j_call: TRBJ2-3
v_call: TRBV30
clone_size: once
d_call: TRBD2
cdr3_length: 16
cdr3_nt: TGTGCCTGGAGTGTACCTAGCGGGAGTCGTCCAGATACGCAGTATTTT
cdr3_aa: CAWSVPSGSRPDTQYF

j_call: TRBJ1-1
v_call: TRBV7-2
clone_size: .
d_call: TRBD1
cdr3_length: 14
cdr3_nt: TGTGCCAGCAGCACTGGGACAGCCAACACTGAAGCTTTCTTT
cdr3_aa: CASSTGTANTEAFF

j_call: TRBJ2-1
v_call: TRBV19
clone_size: once
d_call: TRBD2
cdr3_length: 17
cdr3_nt: TGTGCCAGTAGTATGCCCAGCGGGAGTTCTATGTACAATGAGCAGTTCTTC
cdr3_aa: CASSMPSGSSMYNEQFF

j_call: TRBJ2-1
v_call: TRBV28
clone_size: .
d_call: TRBD2
cdr3_length: 15
cdr3_nt: TGTGCCAGCAGTTTAGTAGCGGGAGGCATTTGGGAGCAGTTCTTC
cdr3_aa: CASSLVAGGIWEQFF

j_call: TRBJ1-2
v_call: TRBV4-3
clone_size: .
d_call: .
cdr3_length: 12
cdr3_nt: TGCGCCAGCAGCCAAGAAAACTGGGGCTACACCTTC
cdr3_aa: CASSQENWGYTF

j_call: TRBJ2-1
v_call: TRBV7-6
clone_size: .
d_call: TRBD2
cdr3_length: 13
cdr3_nt: TGTGCCAGCCTCAGCGGGACTGACAATGAGCAGTTCTTC
cdr3_aa: CASLSGTDNEQFF

j_call: TRBJ2-1
v_call: TRBV7-2
clone_size: .
d_call: .
cdr3_length: 16
cdr3_nt: TGTGCCAGCAGCCGCAACGGGGCTAGCGCCTACAATGAGCAGTTCTTC
cdr3_aa: CASSRNGASAYNEQFF

j_call: TRBJ2-3
v_call: TRBV5-1
clone_size: .
d_call: TRBD2
cdr3_length: 15
cdr3_nt: TGCGCCAGCAGCTTGGAGGGGACTAGCGGGAATACGCAGTATTTT
cdr3_aa: CASSLEGTSGNTQYF

j_call: TRBJ2-7
v_call: TRBV5-1
clone_size: .
d_call: .
cdr3_length: 13
cdr3_nt: TGCGCCAGCTCTGACAGGAGCTCCTACGAGCAGTACTTC
cdr3_aa: CASSDRSSYEQYF

j_call: TRBJ2-4
v_call: TRBV6-1
clone_size: .
d_call: TRBD1
cdr3_length: 14
cdr3_nt: TGTGCCAGCAGTGAAGCGGTAAAGACAGGGCGAGCGGTTTTC
cdr3_aa: CASSEAVKTGRAVF

j_call: TRBJ2-2
v_call: TRBV5-4
clone_size: .
d_call: TRBD2
cdr3_length: 18
cdr3_nt: TGTGCCAGCAGCCCACCGGGACTAGCGGGGAGGGGGACCGGGGAGCTGTTTTTT
cdr3_aa: CASSPPGLAGRGTGELFF

j_call: TRBJ1-2
v_call: TRBV9
clone_size: once
d_call: .
cdr3_length: 14
cdr3_nt: TGTGCCAGCAGCGTATCGCGGGGGGCTTACGGCTACACCTTC
cdr3_aa: CASSVSRGAYGYTF

j_call: TRBJ2-1
v_call: TRBV9
clone_size: .
d_call: .
cdr3_length: 14
cdr3_nt: TGTGCCAGCAGCGTAGCTACAGCAAGTGGTGAGCAGTTCTTC
cdr3_aa: CASSVATASGEQFF

j_call: TRBJ2-1
v_call: TRBV6-2/TRBV6-3
clone_size: .
d_call: TRBD2
cdr3_length: 16
cdr3_nt: TGTGCCAGCAGTTGGTTACTAGCGGAGTCCTACAATGAGCAGTTCTTC
cdr3_aa: CASSWLLAESYNEQFF

j_call: TRBJ1-1
v_call: TRBV15
clone_size: few
d_call: .
cdr3_length: 13
cdr3_nt: TGTGCCACCAGCGCGACAGTGAACACTGAAGCTTTCTTT
cdr3_aa: CATSATVNTEAFF

j_call: TRBJ2-7
v_call: TRBV5-5
clone_size: few
d_call: .
cdr3_length: 15
cdr3_nt: TGTGCCAGCAGCTTCCTAACAGGGTTTAGCTACGAGCAGTACTTC
cdr3_aa: CASSFLTGFSYEQYF

j_call: TRBJ2-3
v_call: TRBV28
clone_size: once
d_call: .
cdr3_length: 19
cdr3_nt: TGTGCCAGCACCCAATGGACGTGGGGGGGACAATCTAGCACAGATACGCAGTATTTT
cdr3_aa: CASTQWTWGGQSSTDTQYF